The clone carrying this T cell receptor (beta chain) was seen a single time. Each CDR3 protein gets one entry after TCRdb re-called the RT-PCR reads with MiXCR. The table shows some 550,000 distinct CDR3 sequences, with less than 25% occurring only once. CDR3 length equals 16 residues. V gave up 1 base and J gave up 5 bases; unmatched junction bases: 8. Germline V gene lookup returns CDR1 LGHDT and CDR2 YNNKEL (reference sequence). This record comes from a study of response to subunit inactivated influenza vaccine. The sample was also linked to a second study, of T cells expressing NK-cell markers. That report adds: Scientists made TCR beta cDNA using 5'RACE template switching with UMIs. An anti-gamma-delta TCR antibody restricted sorting to alpha-beta TCR T cells in several experiments. In 5 to 7 donors, dominant CD3+CD56+NKG2C+ clones formed 1.0-7.0% of CD8+ cells. These clonotypes also led the CD3+CD56-NKG2C+ fraction in a handful of donors.

This rearrangement joins TRBV3-1 to TRBJ2-1, with 7 bases that match TRBD2. The source material was CD4+ T cells sorted from PBMCs, sampled about 11 days after vaccination. This receptor was taken from a man aged 50 or older who received an inactivated influenza vaccine. DNA of the CDR3: TGTGCCAGCAGCCAAGGGGGTGGGAGGGCCCACAATGAGCAGTTCTTC. Translated, it gives CASSQGGGRAHNEQFF.